The clone carrying this T cell receptor (beta chain) came up once. Its antigen remains unknown. Time point defined: blood from clinic visit 5 months post-surgery; TSC patient then seizure free. Only cases whose brain tissue showed the highest T cell transcript signatures were sequenced. With 3 bases removed from V and 7 bases from J, the gap between germline ends came to 16 bases. This CDR3 is built from 14 residues. Germline loops: CDR1 DFQATT, CDR2 SNEGSKA (reference sequence). The data stem from a study of brain T cells in children with intractable seizures. Overall study results and limits: Clones missing pre-surgery may reflect undersampling of that blood sample.

This table comes from immunoSEQ multiplex PCR, and its TCRdb copy is limited to in-frame clones, with some not included. The sample lists 300,000 to 400,000 clones, 93% occurring once. The clonotype comes from a boy in the first two years of life with tuberous sclerosis and intractable seizures. Sequencing used peripheral blood, obtained roughly 5 months after surgery. This chain joins TRBV20-1 and TRBJ2-1; perhaps TRBD2 as D (5 bases). In DNA, the CDR3 is TGCAGTGCTAGTCTGCCGGGGTTGAGGAATGAGCAGTTCTTC. It translates to CSASLPGLRNEQFF.